Here is one T cell receptor (beta chain) with its context. Trimming took off 5 bases at V and 3 bases at J, with 2 bases between the two ends. This CDR3 region has 10 residues. Germline V gene data show CDR1 as MNHEY and CDR2 as SMNVEV (reference sequence). This entry comes from a study of metastatic and nonmetastatic thyroid tumors. TCRdb reprocessed the PCR reads via MiXCR. This sample carries tens of thousands of clones, about 28% of them seen once, and the ten largest clones take 14%. None of the patients had undergone any treatment ahead of thyroid surgery. The chain recombines TRBV27 with TRBJ2-7; D unresolved. This clonotype was obtained from a male donor with papillary thyroid cancer or a benign thyroid nodule (not recorded which). Some clones in this sample may be carry-over from other donors' samples. The sequenced material came from tumor tissue. Here the CDR3 reads CASSHYEQYF. Here the CDR3 DNA reads TGTGCCAGCAGTCACTACGAGCAGTACTTC.